The 19 T cell receptor beta chains listed next were all sequenced from one sample in a study of blood T cell repertoires in COVID-19. The method was immunoSEQ multiplex PCR; TCRdb's version includes in-frame clones alone and lacks a portion of them. This sample yields some 240,000 clones, of which 80% to 90% are seen a single time; 4.1% belongs to the top ten. Specimen: PBMCs or T cells enriched from blood (not recorded which). The receptors were gathered from a man between 25 and 39 years old with acute COVID-19.

This sequence joins TRBV9 and TRBJ2-1, with TRBD2 matching over 8 bases. In germline, CDR1 is SGDLS, CDR2 YYNGEE. The CDR3 is 16 residues long. Trimming took 0 bases from V and 8 from J; bases not matched to a gene: 10. The DNA for the CDR3 is TGTGCCAGCAGCGTAGATCCGGGACTAGTGAGGGATGAGCAGTTCTTC. Translated: CASSVDPGLVRDEQFF.

V and J are TRBV6-1 and TRBJ1-5; 9 bases are a match to TRBD1. Germline values: CDR1 MNHNS, CDR2 SASEGT. The J segment lost 6 bases and the V segment lost 3 bases, leaving 9 bases of the junction unmatched. The CDR3 totals 16 residues. In DNA form, the CDR3 reads TGTGCCAGCAGTGATAGTGACAGGGGGAGTCTTCAGCCCCAGCATTTT. It is translated as CASSDSDRGSLQPQHF.

The chain links TRBV20-1 to TRBJ1-2; 7 bases align to TRBD1. The CDR3 consists of 14 residues. Germline CDR1 and CDR2: DFQATT and SNEGSKA (reference sequence). V gave up 5 bases and J gave up 1 base; unmatched junction bases: 7. This CDR3 is CSARGTVNNYGYTF. For the CDR3, the DNA is TGCAGTGCTCGTGGGACAGTTAATAACTATGGCTACACCTTC.

With respect to this clone: This specimen includes other DNA sequences encoding the same CDR3. The V and J genes are TRBV18 and TRBJ2-5, with TRBD2 as a possible D gene (5 bases). The CDR3 has 13 amino acids. The V gene lost 4 bases and the J gene lost 5 bases, with 11 bases spanning the gap. Germline V gene lookup returns CDR1 KGHSH and CDR2 LQKENI. The chain's CDR3 is CASSLSRGETQYF. The CDR3 DNA reads as TGTGCCAGCTCACTCTCGCGAGGGGAGACCCAGTACTTC.

V gene TRBV28 combines with J gene TRBJ2-2, with 12 bases lining up with TRBD2. Trimming removed 6 bases from V and 2 bases from J; junction bases left unmatched: 1. CDR1 is MDHEN, CDR2 SYDVKM, per germline. The CDR3 loop spans 15 amino acids. The chain's CDR3 is CASRLAGGNTGELFF. As DNA, the CDR3 is TGTGCCAGCAGACTAGCGGGGGGAAACACCGGGGAGCTGTTTTTT.

The gene calls are TRBV10-3 and TRBJ2-1; 12 bases map to TRBD2. The CDR3 runs to 16 residues. The germline V gene has CDR1 ENHRY and CDR2 SYGVKD. J gave up 8 bases and V 7 bases, and 12 bases lay outside the gene matches. The CDR3 DNA follows: TGTGCCATCAAGAATCTAGCGGGGGGGACCAACGATGAGCAGTTCTTC. Translating gives CAIKNLAGGTNDEQFF.

The chain employs TRBV21-1 and TRBJ1-4. TRBV21-1 is annotated as a pseudogene. The CDR3 is 14 residues long. In DNA, the CDR3 is TGTGCCAGCAGCGCCCGTCCCGGAGGTGAAAAACTGTTTTTT. It is translated as CASSARPGGEKLFF.

This clone was recorded only once. The J gene is TRBJ1-2, the V gene TRBV6-5; 8 positions agree with TRBD1. V lost 0 bases and J lost 2; bases outside the gene matches: 5. The CDR3 consists of 16 residues. Germline V lookup: CDR1 MNHEY, CDR2 SVGAGI. The CDR3 bases are TGTGCCAGCAGTTACTCTACAGGGGGTGGAAACTATGGCTACACCTTC. It encodes CASSYSTGGGNYGYTF.

The J gene is TRBJ2-2, the V gene TRBV19; maybe TRBD1 (5 bases). Germline CDR1 is LNHDA and CDR2 is SQIVND (reference sequence). The V end lost 1 base, the J end lost 1 base, and 16 bases lay between the germline ends. The CDR3 consists of 18 residues. The DNA of the CDR3 is TGTGCCAGTAGTATAGTTGGGGCAGGGAAAGGGAACACCGGGGAGCTGTTTTTT. This codes for CASSIVGAGKGNTGELFF.

This clone was observed a single time. The CDR3 DNA reads TGTGCCAGCAGGAGACAGGTTGGGGGGGAGCTGTTTTTT. Its protein is CASRRQVGGELFF. The gene calls are TRBV2 and TRBJ2-2; D is possibly TRBD1 (6 bases). Trimming cost V 6 bases and J 8 bases, with 13 bases left between them. Germline CDR1 SNHLY, CDR2 FYNNEI. This CDR3 is 13 amino acids long.

The chain joins TRBV29-1 to TRBJ1-5, with D possibly being TRBD1 (5 bases). Germline CDR1 reads SQVTM; CDR2 reads ANQGSEA. The CDR3 length is 13 residues. Trimming removed 7 bases from V and 2 bases from J, with 12 bases in between. CDR3 sequence (DNA): TGCAGCGCCGGAGGGGCGGGCAATCAGCCCCAGCATTTT. Amino acids: CSAGGAGNQPQHF.

The sample holds a few counts of this clone. The genes are TRBV10-3 and TRBJ1-5, with D possibly TRBD1 on 6 matching bases. The CDR3 consists of 14 residues. V was clipped by 3 bases and J by 3 bases, with 9 bases between them. The germline gives CDR1 ENHRY, CDR2 SYGVKD. The CDR3 DNA reads as TGTGCCATCAGTGAACAGGGCCACAATCAGCCCCAGCATTTT. Translating it yields CAISEQGHNQPQHF.

On this clone: One end of the junction fails to match germline, which may point to a read error. The chain joins TRBV5-1 to TRBJ2-2, with 9 nucleotides matching TRBD2. The CDR3 has 20 residues. Germline CDR1 is SGHRS and CDR2 is YFSETQ. The CDR3 protein is CASSASGTSRRVSNTGELFF. The CDR3, as DNA: TGTGCCAGCAGCGCCTCCGGGACTAGCCGGAGAGTATCGAACACCGGGGAGCTGTTTTTT.

The table lists this clone with a few counts. This same CDR3 is encoded by further DNA sequences in the sample. The chain couples TRBV19 to TRBJ1-2, with 11 bases identical to TRBD1. The CDR3 length is 14 residues. From germline, CDR1 is LNHDA and CDR2 SQIVND (reference sequence). V lost 6 bases, J lost 4 bases, and 4 bases stayed unmatched. CDR3 in amino acids: CASSAGTGGYGYTF. For the CDR3, the DNA is TGTGCCAGTAGCGCAGGGACAGGGGGCTATGGCTACACCTTC.

V is TRBV10-3 and J is TRBJ1-2, with 10 bases aligning to TRBD1. Trimming removed 5 bases from V and 7 bases from J; junction bases left unmatched: 4. The CDR3 covers 13 residues. Per the germline V gene, CDR1 is ENHRY and CDR2 is SYGVKD. CDR3 coding DNA: TGTGCCATCAGTAAGACAGGGGGCGGTGGCTACACCTTC. This codes for CAISKTGGGGYTF.

The J gene is TRBJ1-5, the V gene TRBV5-6; D may be TRBD1 (5 bases). Trimming stripped 4 bases from V and 3 bases from J, with 11 bases between. Per germline, CDR1 SGHDT and CDR2 YYEEEE. This CDR3 is built from 14 residues. CDR3 bases: TGTGCCAGCAGCCAAACAGGAGCCAATCAGCCCCAGCATTTT. Its translation: CASSQTGANQPQHF.

The V call is TRBV19, the J call TRBJ2-2; TRBD1 aligns across 8 bases. Losses at the gene ends were 5 bases for V and 6 bases for J; bases not matched to a gene: 11. CDR3 size: 16 residues. Looked up from germline, CDR1 is LNHDA and CDR2 is SQIVND (reference sequence). As DNA, the CDR3 is TGTGCCAGTAGTGTTCATCAGGGGGCCGTCCCCGGGGAGCTGTTTTTT. Translating gives CASSVHQGAVPGELFF.

This sequence joins TRBV9 and TRBJ1-2; 7 nucleotides align to TRBD1. The trim removed 0 bases at V and 2 bases at J, leaving 10 bases unmatched. This CDR3 is 17 amino acids long. Germline CDR1 reads SGDLS; CDR2 reads YYNGEE. In DNA form, the CDR3 reads TGTGCCAGCAGCGTAGGGGCCCCGGGACAGCTAAACTATGGCTACACCTTC. Protein product: CASSVGAPGQLNYGYTF.

The rearrangement links TRBV11-2 to TRBJ1-1; 9 nucleotides line up with TRBD1. Trimming cost V 4 bases and J 5 bases; bases outside gene matches: 5. The CDR3 length is 14 residues. Germline V lookup: CDR1 SGHAT, CDR2 FQNNGV. CDR3 sequence: CASSSTGGLTEAFF. In nucleotides, the CDR3 is TGTGCCAGCAGCTCTACAGGGGGCCTTACTGAAGCTTTCTTT.